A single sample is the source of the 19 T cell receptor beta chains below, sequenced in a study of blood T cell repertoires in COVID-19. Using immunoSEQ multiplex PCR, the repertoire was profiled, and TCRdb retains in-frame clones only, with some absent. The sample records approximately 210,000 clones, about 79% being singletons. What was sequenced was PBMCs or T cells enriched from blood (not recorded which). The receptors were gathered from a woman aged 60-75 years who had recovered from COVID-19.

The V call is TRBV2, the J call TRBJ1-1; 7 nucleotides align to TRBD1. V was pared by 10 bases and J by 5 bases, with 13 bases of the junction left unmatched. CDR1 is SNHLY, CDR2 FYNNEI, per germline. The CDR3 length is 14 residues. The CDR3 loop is CATLGTTGWTEAFF. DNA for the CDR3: TGTGCCACCCTAGGAACGACAGGGTGGACTGAAGCTTTCTTT.

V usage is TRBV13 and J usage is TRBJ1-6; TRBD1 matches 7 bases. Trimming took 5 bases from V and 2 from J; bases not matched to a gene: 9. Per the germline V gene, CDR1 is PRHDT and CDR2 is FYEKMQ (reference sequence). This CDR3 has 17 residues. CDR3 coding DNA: TGTGCCAGCAGCCCCAGGACAGGTGGCACCTATAATTCACCCCTCCACTTT. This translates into CASSPRTGGTYNSPLHF.

CDR3 nucleotide sequence: TGTGCCAGCAGCGACCCTGGGACTAGCGTAAGCTACGAGCAGTACTTC. Translation gives CASSDPGTSVSYEQYF. The V gene is TRBV21-1, the J gene TRBJ2-7; TRBD2 is the table's D call and was not checked against the DNA. TRBV21-1 is marked as a pseudogene. The CDR3 runs 16 residues.

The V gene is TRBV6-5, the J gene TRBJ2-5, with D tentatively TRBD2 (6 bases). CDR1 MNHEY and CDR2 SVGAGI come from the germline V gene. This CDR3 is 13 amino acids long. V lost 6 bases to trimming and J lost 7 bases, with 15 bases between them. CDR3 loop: CASRVAAWGTQYF. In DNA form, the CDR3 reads TGTGCCAGCAGAGTAGCGGCCTGGGGGACCCAGTACTTC.

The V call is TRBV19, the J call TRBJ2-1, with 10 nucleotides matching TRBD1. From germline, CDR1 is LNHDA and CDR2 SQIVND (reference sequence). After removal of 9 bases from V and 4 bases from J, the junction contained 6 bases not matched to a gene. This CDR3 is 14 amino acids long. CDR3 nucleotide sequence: TGTGCCAGCCAACCGGGACAGGGGTACAATGAGCAGTTCTTC. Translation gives CASQPGQGYNEQFF. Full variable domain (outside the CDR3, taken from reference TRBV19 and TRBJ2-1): DGGITQSPKYLFRKEGQNVTLSCEQNLNHDAMYWYRQDPGQGLRLIYYSQIVNDFQKGDIAEGYSVSREKKESFPLTVTSAQKNPTAFYLCASQPGQGYNEQFFGPGTRLTVL.

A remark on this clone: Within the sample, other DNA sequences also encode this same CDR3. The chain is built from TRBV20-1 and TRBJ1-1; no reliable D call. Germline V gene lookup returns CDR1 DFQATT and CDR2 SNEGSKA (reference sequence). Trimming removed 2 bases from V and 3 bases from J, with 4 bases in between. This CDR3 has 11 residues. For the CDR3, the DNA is TGCAGTGCTAGACAGGACACTGAAGCTTTCTTT. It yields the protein CSARQDTEAFF.

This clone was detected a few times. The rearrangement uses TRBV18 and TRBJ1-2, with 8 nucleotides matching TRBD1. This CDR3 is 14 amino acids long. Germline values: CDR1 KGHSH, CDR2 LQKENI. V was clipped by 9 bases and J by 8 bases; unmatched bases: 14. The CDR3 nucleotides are TGTGCCAGTCTTGCCCAGGGGGCAGCAGACGGCTACACCTTC. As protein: CASLAQGAADGYTF.

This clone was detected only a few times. The CDR3 bases are TGTGCCAGCAGCTTAGGGCGGGGTCCCTACAATGAGCAGTTCTTC. Amino acids: CASSLGRGPYNEQFF. The chain links TRBV11-2 to TRBJ2-1, with D perhaps matching TRBD2 (6 bases). CDR1 is SGHAT and CDR2 is FQNNGV in the germline V gene. There are 15 residues in the CDR3. Trimming shortened V by 1 base and J by 2 bases, and 9 bases separated the two germline ends.

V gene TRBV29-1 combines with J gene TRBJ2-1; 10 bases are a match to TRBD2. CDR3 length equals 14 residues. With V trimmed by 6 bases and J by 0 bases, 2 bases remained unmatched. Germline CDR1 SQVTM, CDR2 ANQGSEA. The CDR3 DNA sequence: TGCAGCGTCAGGACTAGCGGCTCCTACAATGAGCAGTTCTTC. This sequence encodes CSVRTSGSYNEQFF.

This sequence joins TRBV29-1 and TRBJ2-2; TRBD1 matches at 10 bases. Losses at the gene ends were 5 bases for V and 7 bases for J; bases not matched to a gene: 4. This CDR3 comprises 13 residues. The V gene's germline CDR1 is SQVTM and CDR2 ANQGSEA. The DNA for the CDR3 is TGCAGCGTTCGGACAGGGGGTGACGGGGAGCTGTTTTTT. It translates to CSVRTGGDGELFF.

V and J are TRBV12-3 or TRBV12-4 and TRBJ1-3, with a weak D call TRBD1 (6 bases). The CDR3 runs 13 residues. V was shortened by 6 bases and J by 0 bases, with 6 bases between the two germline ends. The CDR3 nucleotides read TGTGCCAGCAGGGACAGCTCTGGAAACACCATATATTTT. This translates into CASRDSSGNTIYF.

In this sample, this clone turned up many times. CDR3: CAIGYRDGQPQHF. CDR3 coding DNA: TGTGCCATCGGTTACAGGGATGGACAGCCCCAGCATTTT. This sequence joins TRBV10-3 and TRBJ1-5, with D possibly being TRBD1 (6 bases). This CDR3 spans 13 amino acids. Trimming left V 8 bases short and J 7 bases short, with 15 bases between. Germline CDR1 and CDR2: ENHRY and SYGVKD.

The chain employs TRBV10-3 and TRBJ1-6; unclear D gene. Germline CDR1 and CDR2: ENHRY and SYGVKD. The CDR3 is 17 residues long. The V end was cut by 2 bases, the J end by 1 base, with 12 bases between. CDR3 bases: TGTGCCATCAGTGAGAGTGAGGGAGGGTCCTATAATTCACCCCTCCACTTT. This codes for CAISESEGGSYNSPLHF.

The CDR3 is CASSAGTWAYEQYF. Here the CDR3 DNA reads TGTGCCAGCAGCGCCGGGACATGGGCCTACGAGCAGTACTTC. This chain links TRBV7-9 with TRBJ2-7, with D possibly matching TRBD1 (6 bases). V gave up 5 bases and J gave up 2 bases, with 13 bases separating them. The germline CDR1 and CDR2 sequences are SEHNR and FQNEAQ (reference sequence). The CDR3 sequence is 14 residues long.

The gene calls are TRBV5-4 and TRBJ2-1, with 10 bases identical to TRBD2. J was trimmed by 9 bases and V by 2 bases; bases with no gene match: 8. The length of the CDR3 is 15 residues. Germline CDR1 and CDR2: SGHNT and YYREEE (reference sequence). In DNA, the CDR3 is TGTGCCAGCAGCTTCAAGCGGGAGGGCCGATTTGAGCAGTTCTTC. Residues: CASSFKREGRFEQFF.

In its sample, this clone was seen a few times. CDR3 residues: CATSRELTAGSPLHF. The CDR3 nucleotides read TGTGCCACCAGCAGAGAGCTGACAGCGGGTTCACCCCTCCACTTT. The gene calls are TRBV15 and TRBJ1-6; TRBD1 is a possible D gene (5 bases). CDR3 length equals 15 residues. CDR1 LNHNV and CDR2 YYDKDF come from the germline V gene (reference sequence). Trimming removed 0 bases from V and 9 bases from J, with 12 bases in between. The entire variable domain, with the rest obtained from reference TRBV15 and TRBJ1-6, is as follows: DAMVIQNPRYQVTQFGKPVTLSCSQTLNHNVMYWYQQKSSQAPKLLFHYYDKDFNNEADTPDNFQSRRPNTSFCFLDIRSPGLGDTAMYLCATSRELTAGSPLHFGNGTRLTVT.

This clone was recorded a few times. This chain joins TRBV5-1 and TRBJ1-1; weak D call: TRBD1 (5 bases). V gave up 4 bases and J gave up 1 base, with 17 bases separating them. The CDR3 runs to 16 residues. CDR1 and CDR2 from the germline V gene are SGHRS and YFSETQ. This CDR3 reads CASSPEGRGTNTEAFF. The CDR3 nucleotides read TGCGCCAGCAGCCCGGAGGGGCGGGGGACGAACACTGAAGCTTTCTTT. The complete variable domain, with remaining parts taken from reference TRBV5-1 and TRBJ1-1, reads KAGVTQTPRYLIKTRGQQVTLSCSPISGHRSVSWYQQTPGQGLQFLFEYFSETQRNKGNFPGRFSGRQFSNSRSEMNVSTLELGDSALYLCASSPEGRGTNTEAFFGQGTRLTVV.

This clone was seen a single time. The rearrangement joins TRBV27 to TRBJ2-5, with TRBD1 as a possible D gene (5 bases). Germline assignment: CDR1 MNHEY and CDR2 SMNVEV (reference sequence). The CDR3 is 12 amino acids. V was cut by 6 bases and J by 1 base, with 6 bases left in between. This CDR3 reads CASRTAQETQYF. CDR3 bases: TGTGCCAGCAGGACAGCCCAAGAGACCCAGTACTTC.

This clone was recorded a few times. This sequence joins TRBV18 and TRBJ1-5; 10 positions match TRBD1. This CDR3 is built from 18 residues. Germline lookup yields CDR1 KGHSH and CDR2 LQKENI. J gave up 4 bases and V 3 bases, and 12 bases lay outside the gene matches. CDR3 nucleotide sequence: TGTGCCAGCTCACCCTTTCTTACCGGGACAGGGGATAATCAGCCCCAGCATTTT. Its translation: CASSPFLTGTGDNQPQHF.